The 9 T cell receptor beta chains listed next were all sequenced from one sample in a study of T cell repertoires in cytomegalovirus infection. TCRdb analysed the reads with MiXCR anew, one entry per CDR3 protein. Here the sample spans approximately 730,000 distinct CDR3 sequences, around 35% being singletons. For these TCRs, the target antigens are not known. The sequences come from cultured PBMCs, collected from culture after CMV antigen stimulation. These receptors came from a human donor in good health (CMV status not recorded). Some clones in this sample may be carry-over from other donors' samples.

This chain joins TRBV7-9 and TRBJ1-3, with D maybe TRBD1 (5 bases). Trimming cost V 2 bases and J 2 bases, with 10 bases left between them. Germline V lookup: CDR1 SEHNR, CDR2 FQNEAQ (reference sequence). The CDR3 is made up of 15 amino acids. CDR3 in DNA: TGTGCCAGCAGCTTATATGGGGGAGCTGGAAACACCATATATTTT. Translating it yields CASSLYGGAGNTIYF.

This chain links TRBV10-3 with TRBJ2-3, with TRBD2 as a possible D gene (5 bases). Trimming pared 6 bases from V and 7 bases from J, leaving 14 bases between. The CDR3 spans 13 residues. Germline values: CDR1 ENHRY, CDR2 SYGVKD. The CDR3 bases are TGTGCCATCAGCGCCATTGCCGGGAATACGCAGTATTTT. Its protein product is CAISAIAGNTQYF.

This clonotype has a handful of counts. The chain is built from TRBV28 and TRBJ1-1; D not certain. Germline-derived CDR1 and CDR2 are MDHEN and SYDVKM. The CDR3 loop spans 13 amino acids. The germline V and J ends were trimmed by 2 bases and 6 bases, with 10 bases remaining between them. The CDR3 bases are TGTGCCAGCAGTTTACCCCCCGTCCCTGAAGCTTTCTTT. It encodes CASSLPPVPEAFF. The entire variable domain, with the rest obtained from reference TRBV28 and TRBJ1-1, is as follows: DVKVTQSSRYLVKRTGEKVFLECVQDMDHENMFWYRQDPGLGLRLIYFSYDVKMKEKGDIPEGYSVSREKKERFSLILESASTNQTSMYLCASSLPPVPEAFFGQGTRLTVV.

This clonotype has only a few counts. The gene calls are TRBV18 and TRBJ2-1; TRBD1 might be the D (6 bases). The CDR3 has 15 amino acids. V dropped 1 base and J dropped 9 bases, with 16 bases sitting between them. Germline CDR1 reads KGHSH; CDR2 reads LQKENI. The CDR3, as DNA: TGTGCCAGCTCACCACGAGGCAGGGGTCCCTTTGAGCAGTTCTTC. Protein sequence: CASSPRGRGPFEQFF.

The chain carries TRBV2 and TRBJ2-5, with 9 bases fitting TRBD1. In germline, CDR1 is SNHLY, CDR2 FYNNEI. V lost 8 bases, J lost 2 bases, and 6 bases stayed unmatched. CDR3 length equals 14 residues. CDR3 nucleotide sequence: TGTGCCAGCGGGAGACAGGGGGGGCAAGAGACCCAGTACTTC. It translates to CASGRQGGQETQYF.

This clonotype has just one count. The chain joins TRBV3-1 to TRBJ2-5; no firm D call. V lost 3 bases and J lost 1, with 6 bases in between. This CDR3 has 13 residues. The germline gives CDR1 LGHDT, CDR2 YNNKEL (reference sequence). CDR3 nucleotides: TGTGCCAGCAGCCACAACAGCCAAGAGACCCAGTACTTC. Translated: CASSHNSQETQYF.

J is TRBJ2-2 and V is TRBV5-4, with 10 positions matching TRBD2. The CDR3 contains 17 residues. Germline CDR1 SGHNT, CDR2 YYREEE (reference sequence). The V gene end was trimmed by 4 bases and the J gene end by 0 bases; junction bases not matched to a gene: 6. DNA for the CDR3: TGTGCCAGCAGCGGAGGAGCGGGAGGGCCGAACACCGGGGAGCTGTTTTTT. This encodes CASSGGAGGPNTGELFF.

CDR3 DNA: TGTGCCAGCAGCTTAAGGCGGGGGGGCCTTTACGAGCAGTACTTC. It encodes CASSLRRGGLYEQYF. The chain employs TRBV11-2 and TRBJ2-7; TRBD2 aligns across 9 bases. J was trimmed by 4 bases and V by 2 bases; bases with no gene match: 6. CDR3 length equals 15 residues. The V gene's germline CDR1 is SGHAT and CDR2 FQNNGV.

This clonotype appeared a single time. A much larger clonotype is one base distant, so this may be a read error. The CDR3, as DNA: TGTGCCAGCAGCATCGAGACTAGCGGGGGGGCCGGCGAGCAGTACTTC. This sequence encodes CASSIETSGGAGEQYF. The gene calls are TRBV7-2 and TRBJ2-7; TRBD2 matches 14 bases. CDR3 length: 16 residues. V shed 5 bases and J 6 bases; nucleotides not matched to a gene: 9. Germline CDR1 is SGHTA and CDR2 is FQGNSA.